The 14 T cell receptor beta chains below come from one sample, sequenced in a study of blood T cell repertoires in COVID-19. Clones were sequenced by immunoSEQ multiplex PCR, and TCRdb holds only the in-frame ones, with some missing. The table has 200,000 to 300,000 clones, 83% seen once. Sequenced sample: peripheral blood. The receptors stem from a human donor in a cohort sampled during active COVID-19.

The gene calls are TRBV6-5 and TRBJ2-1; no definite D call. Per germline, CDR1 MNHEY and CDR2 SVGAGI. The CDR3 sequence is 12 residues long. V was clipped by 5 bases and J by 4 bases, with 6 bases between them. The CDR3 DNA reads TGTGCCAGCAGTCGTGTATACAATGAGCAGTTCTTC. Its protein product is CASSRVYNEQFF.

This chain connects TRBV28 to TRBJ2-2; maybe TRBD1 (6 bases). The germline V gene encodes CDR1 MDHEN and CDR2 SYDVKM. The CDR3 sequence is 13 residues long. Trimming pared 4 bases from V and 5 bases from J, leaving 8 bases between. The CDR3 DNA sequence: TGTGCCAGCAGTTGGACAGCTACCGGGGAGCTGTTTTTT. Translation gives CASSWTATGELFF. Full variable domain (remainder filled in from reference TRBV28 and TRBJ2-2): DVKVTQSSRYLVKRTGEKVFLECVQDMDHENMFWYRQDPGLGLRLIYFSYDVKMKEKGDIPEGYSVSREKKERFSLILESASTNQTSMYLCASSWTATGELFFGEGSRLTVL.

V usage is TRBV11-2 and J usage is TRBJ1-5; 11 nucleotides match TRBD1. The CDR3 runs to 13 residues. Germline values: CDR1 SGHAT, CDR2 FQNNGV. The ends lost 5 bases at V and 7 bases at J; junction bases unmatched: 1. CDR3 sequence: CASSRDRGQPQHF. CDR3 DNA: TGTGCCAGCAGCAGGGACAGGGGGCAGCCCCAGCATTTT.

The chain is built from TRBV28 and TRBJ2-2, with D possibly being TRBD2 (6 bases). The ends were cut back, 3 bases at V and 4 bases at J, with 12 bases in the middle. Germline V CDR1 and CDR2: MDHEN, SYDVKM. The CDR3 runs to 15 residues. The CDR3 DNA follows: TGTGCCAGCAGTTTTGGGACTGCGAGCACCGGGGAGCTGTTTTTT. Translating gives CASSFGTASTGELFF.

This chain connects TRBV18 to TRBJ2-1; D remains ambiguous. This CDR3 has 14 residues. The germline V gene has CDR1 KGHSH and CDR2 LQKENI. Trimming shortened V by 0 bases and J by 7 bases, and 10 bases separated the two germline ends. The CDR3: CASSPPSGNNEQFF. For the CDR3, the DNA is TGTGCCAGCTCACCACCCTCGGGTAATAATGAGCAGTTCTTC.

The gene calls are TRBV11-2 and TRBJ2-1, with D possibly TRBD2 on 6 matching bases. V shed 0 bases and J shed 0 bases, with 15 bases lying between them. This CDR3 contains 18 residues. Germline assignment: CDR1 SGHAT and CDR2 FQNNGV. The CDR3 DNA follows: TGTGCCAGCAGCTTAGAGCCGACTAGGGCTTTCTCCTACAATGAGCAGTTCTTC. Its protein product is CASSLEPTRAFSYNEQFF. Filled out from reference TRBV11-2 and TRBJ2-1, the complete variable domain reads EAGVAQSPRYKIIEKRQSVAFWCNPISGHATLYWYQQILGQGPKLLIQFQNNGVVDDSQLPKDRFSAERLKGVDSTLKIQPAKLEDSAVYLCASSLEPTRAFSYNEQFFGPGTRLTVL.

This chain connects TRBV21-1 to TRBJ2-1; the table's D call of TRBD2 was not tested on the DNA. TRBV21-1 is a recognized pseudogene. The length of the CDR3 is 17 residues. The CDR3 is CASRQHGTSADYNEQFF. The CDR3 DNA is TGTGCCAGCAGGCAACATGGGACTTCTGCGGACTACAATGAGCAGTTCTTC.

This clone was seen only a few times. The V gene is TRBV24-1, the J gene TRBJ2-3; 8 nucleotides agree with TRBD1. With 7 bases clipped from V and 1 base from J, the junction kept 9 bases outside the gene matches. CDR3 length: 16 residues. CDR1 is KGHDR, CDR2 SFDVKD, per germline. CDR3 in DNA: TGTGCCACCAGCGGACCGGGACAGGAAGGCACAGATACGCAGTATTTT. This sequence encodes CATSGPGQEGTDTQYF.

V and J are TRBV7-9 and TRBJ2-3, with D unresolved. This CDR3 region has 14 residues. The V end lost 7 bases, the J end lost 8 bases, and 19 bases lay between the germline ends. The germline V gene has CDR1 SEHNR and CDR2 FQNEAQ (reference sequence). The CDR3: CASTVSTGFGTQYF. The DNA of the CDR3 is TGTGCCAGCACCGTCTCGACTGGATTTGGTACGCAGTATTTT.

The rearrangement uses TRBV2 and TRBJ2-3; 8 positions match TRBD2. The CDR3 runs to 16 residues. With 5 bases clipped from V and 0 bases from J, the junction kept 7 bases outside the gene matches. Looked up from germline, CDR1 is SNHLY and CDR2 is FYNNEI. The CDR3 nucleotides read TGTGCCAGCAGTCGGGCGGGACTAGTCAGCACAGATACGCAGTATTTT. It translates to CASSRAGLVSTDTQYF. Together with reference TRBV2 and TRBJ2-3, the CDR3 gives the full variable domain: EPEVTQTPSHQVTQMGQEVILRCVPISNHLYFYWYRQILGQKVEFLVSFYNNEISEKSEIFDDQFSVERPDGSNFTLKIRSTKLEDSAMYFCASSRAGLVSTDTQYFGPGTRLTVL.

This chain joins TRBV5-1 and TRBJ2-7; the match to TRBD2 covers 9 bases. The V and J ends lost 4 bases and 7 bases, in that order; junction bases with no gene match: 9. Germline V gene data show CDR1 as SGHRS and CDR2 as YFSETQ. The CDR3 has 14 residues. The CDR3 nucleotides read TGCGCCAGCAGCGAGACTAGCGGCGGGGGAGAGCAGTACTTC. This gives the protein CASSETSGGGEQYF.

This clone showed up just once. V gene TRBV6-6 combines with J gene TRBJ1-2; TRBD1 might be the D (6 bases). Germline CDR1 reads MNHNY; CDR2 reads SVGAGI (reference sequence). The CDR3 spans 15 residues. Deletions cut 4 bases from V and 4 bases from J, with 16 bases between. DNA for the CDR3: TGTGCCAGCAGTTCAAACAGGGCGGAAGGCTATGGCTACACCTTC. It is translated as CASSSNRAEGYGYTF.

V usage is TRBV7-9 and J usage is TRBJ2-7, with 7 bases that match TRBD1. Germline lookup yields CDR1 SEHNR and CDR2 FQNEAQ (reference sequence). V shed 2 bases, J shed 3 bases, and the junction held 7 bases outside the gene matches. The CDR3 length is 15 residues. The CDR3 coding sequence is TGTGCCAGCAGCTTACCTAGGACAGGCGTCTACGAGCAGTACTTC. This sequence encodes CASSLPRTGVYEQYF.

Here the CDR3 DNA reads TGCAGCGTCCATGGGGAGGGGACCTACGAGCAGTACTTC. Translated: CSVHGEGTYEQYF. The chain links TRBV29-1 to TRBJ2-7; 7 bases agree with TRBD2. CDR1 and CDR2 (germline): SQVTM, ANQGSEA. This CDR3 region has 13 residues. The V segment lost 6 bases and the J segment 2 bases; nucleotides outside the gene matches: 7.